This TCR beta chain was recovered during a study of beta chain features in type 1 diabetes. In the study overall: The patients were much like the healthy donors in age, gender and cell yields. Findings and limits, study-wide: In all four CD4+ subsets, TCRB CDR3 length was significantly, moderately reduced in type 1 diabetes.

About this clone: Its specificity is unknown.

Sequencing targeted expressed TCRB transcripts, as all isolated RNA had been reverse transcribed. TCRdb's copy holds only in-frame clones and misses some; the assay was immunoSEQ multiplex PCR. The data contain roughly 700,000 clones, roughly an eighth of them singletons. The CDR3 has 12 amino acids. V lost 3 bases and J 0 bases, leaving 5 bases between the germline ends. Germline lookup yields CDR1 SQVTM and CDR2 ANQGSEA. The sequence was obtained from a man aged 18 to 29 with type 1 diabetes. The specimen was naive CD4+ T cells from blood. The V gene is TRBV29-1, the J gene TRBJ2-5; no clear D. CDR3 sequence reads: CSVDSHQETQYF. The CDR3, as DNA: TGCAGCGTTGATTCCCACCAAGAGACCCAGTACTTC.